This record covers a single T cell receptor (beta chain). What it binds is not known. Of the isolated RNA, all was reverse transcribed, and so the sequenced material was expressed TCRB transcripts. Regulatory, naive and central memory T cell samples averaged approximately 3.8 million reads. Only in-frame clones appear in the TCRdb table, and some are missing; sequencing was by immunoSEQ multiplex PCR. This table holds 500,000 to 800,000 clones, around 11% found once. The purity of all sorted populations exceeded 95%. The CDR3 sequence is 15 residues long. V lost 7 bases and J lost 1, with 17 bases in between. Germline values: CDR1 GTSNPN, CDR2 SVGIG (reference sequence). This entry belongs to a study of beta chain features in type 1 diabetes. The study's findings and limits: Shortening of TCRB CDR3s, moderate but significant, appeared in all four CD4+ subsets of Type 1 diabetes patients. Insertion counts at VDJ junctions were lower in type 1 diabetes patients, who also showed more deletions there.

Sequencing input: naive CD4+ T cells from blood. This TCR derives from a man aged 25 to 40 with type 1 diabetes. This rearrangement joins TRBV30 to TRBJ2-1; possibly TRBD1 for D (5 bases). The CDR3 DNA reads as TGTGCCTCTAACCCCAGGGTAGGATCCTACAATGAGCAGTTCTTC. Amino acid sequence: CASNPRVGSYNEQFF.